This TCR beta chain was sequenced during a study of CD8 T cells in ankylosing spondylitis. Researchers built TCR beta libraries using quantitative 5'-RACE with molecular barcodes. TCRdb reanalysed the 5' RACE reads using MiXCR and keeps one entry per CDR3 protein. The sample yields 650,000 to 800,000 distinct CDR3 sequences, over 15% seen once. In the case of this clonotype: Its matching antigen is unknown.

Study conclusions and caveats: Previously reported in reactive arthritis synovial fluid and blood were some of the motif variants. Seven to nine highly homologous variants formed a TCR beta motif that appeared characteristic of ankylosing spondylitis blood.

This receptor was obtained from a male donor with ankylosing spondylitis. Sequences were obtained from blood, either unsorted or a sorted T cell fraction (not recorded which).

The CDR3, as DNA: TGCGCCAGCAGCTTGGCCGCCCCGTACAATGAGCAGTTCTTC. Amino acid sequence: CASSLAAPYNEQFF. The rearrangement joins TRBV5-1 to TRBJ2-1, with unresolved D. Germline V lookup: CDR1 SGHRS, CDR2 YFSETQ. The V end was cut by 0 bases, the J end by 4 bases, with 8 bases between. This CDR3 region has 14 residues.